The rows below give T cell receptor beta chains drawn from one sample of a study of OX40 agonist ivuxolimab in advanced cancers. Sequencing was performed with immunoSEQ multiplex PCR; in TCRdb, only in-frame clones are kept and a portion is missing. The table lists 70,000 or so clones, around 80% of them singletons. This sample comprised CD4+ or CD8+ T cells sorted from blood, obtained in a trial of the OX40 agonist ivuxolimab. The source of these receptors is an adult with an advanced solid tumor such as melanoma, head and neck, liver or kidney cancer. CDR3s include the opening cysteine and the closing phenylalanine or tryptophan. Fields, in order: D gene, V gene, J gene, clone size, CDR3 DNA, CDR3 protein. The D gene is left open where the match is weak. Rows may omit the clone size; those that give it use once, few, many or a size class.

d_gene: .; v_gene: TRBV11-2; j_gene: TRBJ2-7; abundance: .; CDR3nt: TGTGCCAGCAGCTTAGGAGGGCTCAGCTACGAGCAGTACTTC; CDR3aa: CASSLGGLSYEQYF
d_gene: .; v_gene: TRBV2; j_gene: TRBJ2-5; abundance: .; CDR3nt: TGTGCCAGCAGTGTTACAGGGTATCGAGAGACCCAGTACTTC; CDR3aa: CASSVTGYRETQYF
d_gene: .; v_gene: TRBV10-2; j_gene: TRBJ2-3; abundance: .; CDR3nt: TGCGCCAGCAGTGAACCAGCACGCACAGATACGCAGTATTTT; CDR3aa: CASSEPARTDTQYF
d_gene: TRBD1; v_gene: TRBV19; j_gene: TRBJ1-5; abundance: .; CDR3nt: TGTGCCAGTAGTATAGGGGACAGTCAGCCCCAGCATTTT; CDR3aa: CASSIGDSQPQHF
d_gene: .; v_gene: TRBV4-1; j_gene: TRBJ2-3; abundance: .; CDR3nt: TGCGCCAGCAGCCAACCCGGGACTGCAAAAGGGGCAGATACGCAGTATTTT; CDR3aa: CASSQPGTAKGADTQYF
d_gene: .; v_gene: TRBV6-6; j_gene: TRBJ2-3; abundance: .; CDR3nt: TGTGCCAGCAGTCGCCAAGCCGGAGATACGCAGTATTTT; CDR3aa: CASSRQAGDTQYF
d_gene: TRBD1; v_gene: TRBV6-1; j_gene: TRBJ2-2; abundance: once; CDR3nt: TGTGCCAGCAGCCCGGGACAGGGAAACACCGGGGAGCTGTTTTTT; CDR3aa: CASSPGQGNTGELFF
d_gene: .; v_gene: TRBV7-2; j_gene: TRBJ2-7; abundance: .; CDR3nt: TGTGCCAGCAGCGTTACATGGCAACAGACCCCGTACTTC; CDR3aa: CASSVTWQQTPYF
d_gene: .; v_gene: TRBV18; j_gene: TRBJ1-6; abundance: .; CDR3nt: TGTGCCAGCTCACCAAACTTCGGACAGATGAACCTCCACTTT; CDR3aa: CASSPNFGQMNLHF
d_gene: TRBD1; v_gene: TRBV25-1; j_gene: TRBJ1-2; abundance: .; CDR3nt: TGTGCCAGTGATTCCGGGACAGGGGGTAGCTACACCTTC; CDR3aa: CASDSGTGGSYTF
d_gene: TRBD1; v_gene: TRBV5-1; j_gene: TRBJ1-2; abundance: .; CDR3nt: TGCGCCAGCAGAATCTGGGACAGGGGAGCATATGGCTACACCTTC; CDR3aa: CASRIWDRGAYGYTF
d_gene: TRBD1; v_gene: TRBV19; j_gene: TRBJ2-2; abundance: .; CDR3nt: TGTGCCAGTAGTAAACAGACAGGGATGAACACCGGGGAGCTGTTTTTT; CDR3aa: CASSKQTGMNTGELFF
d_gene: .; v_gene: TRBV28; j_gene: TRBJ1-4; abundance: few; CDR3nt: TGTGCCAGCAGTTCGCAGGCCTCCTTGTTTTTT; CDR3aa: CASSSQASLFF